The 18 T cell receptor beta chains below all came from one sample that was sequenced in a study of Ad26.COV2.S vaccination and SARS-CoV-2 variants. Clones were sequenced by immunoSEQ multiplex PCR, and TCRdb holds only the in-frame ones, with some missing. The sample carries around 340,000 clones, approximately 90% recorded once. As to treatment: roughly 19 received Ad26.COV2.S at low or high dose, single or two shots; several received placebo; per-sample allocation not given. The investigators took samples on day 63 after the first vaccine or placebo injection. The source was peripheral blood, collected in a trial of Ad26.COV2.S vaccine versus placebo. The receptors derive from a person aged 18-65 years who received the Ad26.COV2.S COVID-19 vaccine or a placebo.

This sequence joins TRBV7-2 and TRBJ2-3; TRBD1 agrees at 8 bases. Germline V CDR1 and CDR2: SGHTA, FQGNSA. Trimming removed 0 bases from V and 5 bases from J; junction bases left unmatched: 4. The CDR3 consists of 15 residues. CDR3 region: CASSLAPTGGDTQYF. DNA of the CDR3: TGTGCCAGCAGCTTAGCGCCAACAGGGGGAGATACGCAGTATTTT.

This chain uses TRBV7-9 with TRBJ2-7; D might be TRBD1 (8 bases). Germline V gene lookup returns CDR1 SEHNR and CDR2 FQNEAQ (reference sequence). The CDR3 has 15 residues. V gave up 1 base and J gave up 7 bases, with 17 bases separating them. This CDR3 reads CASSLVVGQGGEQYF. The CDR3, as DNA: TGTGCCAGCAGCTTAGTTGTTGGACAGGGAGGGGAGCAGTACTTC.

This clone was observed a few times. This sequence joins TRBV4-1 and TRBJ2-7; 11 bases line up with TRBD2. The junction had 1 base not matched to a gene; V was cut back by 3 bases and J by 0 bases. CDR3 size: 15 residues. From germline, CDR1 is MGHRA and CDR2 YSYEKL. As DNA, the CDR3 is TGCGCCAGCAGCCATACTAGCGGGAGCTCCTACGAGCAGTACTTC. Translation gives CASSHTSGSSYEQYF.

The CDR3 region is CSAGISQPQHF. DNA of the CDR3: TGCAGTGCTGGAATCTCTCAGCCCCAGCATTTT. V is TRBV20-1 and J is TRBJ1-5; unclear D gene. The V gene's germline CDR1 is DFQATT and CDR2 SNEGSKA (reference sequence). The CDR3 contains 11 residues. V lost 5 bases and J 6 bases, leaving 8 bases between the germline ends.

The gene calls are TRBV24-1 and TRBJ1-2; D is undetermined. Germline CDR1 KGHDR, CDR2 SFDVKD. The CDR3 has 15 amino acids. Trimming took 3 bases from V and 3 from J, leaving 13 bases between them. Written as DNA, the CDR3 is TGTGCCACCAGTGATCTTGGGCCCACGGACTATGGCTACACCTTC. Translating gives CATSDLGPTDYGYTF.

The chain has TRBV7-2 and TRBJ2-5; no definite D call. Germline CDR1 SGHTA, CDR2 FQGNSA. Between the trimmed V and J ends, which lost 1 base and 2 bases, there was a span of 11 bases. The CDR3 sequence is 15 residues long. The CDR3 DNA reads as TGTGCCAGCAGCTTAGACCCAGGACGGCAAGAGACCCAGTACTTC. Encoded protein: CASSLDPGRQETQYF. Full variable domain (outside the CDR3, taken from reference TRBV7-2 and TRBJ2-5): GAGVSQSPSNKVTEKGKDVELRCDPISGHTALYWYRQSLGQGLEFLIYFQGNSAPDKSGLPSDRFSAERTGGSVSTLTIQRTQQEDSAVYLCASSLDPGRQETQYFGPGTRLLVL.

The chain couples TRBV30 to TRBJ2-2; either TRBD1 or TRBD2 may fit D (5 bases each). CDR1 is GTSNPN and CDR2 is SVGIG in the germline V gene (reference sequence). The CDR3 runs 14 residues. V was pared by 1 base and J by 5 bases, with 11 bases between. CDR3 coding DNA: TGTGCCTGGAGTGCGGGGCAGAAAACCGGGGAGCTGTTTTTT. As protein: CAWSAGQKTGELFF.

This chain uses TRBV28 with TRBJ2-1, with 8 nucleotides matching TRBD1. V lost 3 bases to trimming and J lost 12 bases; unmatched junction nucleotides: 7. The CDR3 is made up of 13 amino acids. Germline loops: CDR1 MDHEN, CDR2 SYDVKM. CDR3 sequence reads: CASSFRTGTGQFF. CDR3 DNA: TGTGCCAGCAGTTTTCGGACAGGGACGGGGCAGTTCTTC.

The gene calls are TRBV28 and TRBJ2-1, with TRBD1 identical over 9 bases. The CDR3 totals 16 residues. CDR1 and CDR2 (germline): MDHEN, SYDVKM. V gave up 1 base and J gave up 9 bases; unmatched junction bases: 10. This CDR3 is CASSLFGTGFMGEQFF. In DNA, the CDR3 is TGTGCCAGCAGTTTATTTGGGACAGGGTTCATGGGTGAGCAGTTCTTC.

The chain uses TRBV12-3 or TRBV12-4 and TRBJ2-1; D unresolved. V was pared by 9 bases and J by 5 bases, with 5 bases between. This CDR3 is 10 amino acids long. The CDR3 bases are TGTGCCAGTGGTAACAATGAGCAGTTCTTC. The encoded protein is CASGNNEQFF.

This clone has only one observation. J is TRBJ1-1 and V is TRBV28; D uncertain. Germline lookup yields CDR1 MDHEN and CDR2 SYDVKM. The CDR3 is 10 amino acids. The V end was cut by 8 bases, the J end by 6 bases, with 7 bases between. CDR3 residues: CASGRAEAFF. The CDR3 DNA reads as TGTGCCAGCGGTAGGGCTGAAGCTTTCTTT.

This chain uses TRBV11-2 with TRBJ2-1, with D perhaps TRBD1 (5 bases). CDR1 is SGHAT and CDR2 is FQNNGV in the germline V gene. The CDR3 extends over 15 amino acids. Trimming removed 3 bases at V and 6 bases at J, with 15 bases between. The CDR3 DNA is TGTGCCAGCAGCTTCGTTGGACAAGGCCCCAATGAGCAGTTCTTC. Translation: CASSFVGQGPNEQFF.

V and J are TRBV6-5 and TRBJ2-1; the D call may be TRBD1 or TRBD2 (5 bases each). The CDR3 consists of 16 residues. Germline values: CDR1 MNHEY, CDR2 SVGAGI. V dropped 0 bases and J dropped 0 bases, with 9 bases sitting between them. The CDR3 loop is CASSYSGVSSYNEQFF. The CDR3 bases are TGTGCCAGCAGTTACTCGGGGGTTAGCTCCTACAATGAGCAGTTCTTC.

The chain uses TRBV28 and TRBJ2-7; 7 positions match TRBD1. Germline CDR1 and CDR2: MDHEN and SYDVKM. The CDR3 runs 15 residues. The V segment lost 5 bases and the J segment 0 bases; nucleotides outside the gene matches: 7. CDR3 in amino acids: CASSTHRDSSYEQYF. Here the CDR3 DNA reads TGTGCCAGCAGTACACACCGGGACAGCTCCTACGAGCAGTACTTC.

J is TRBJ1-5 and V is TRBV27; D is ambiguous. CDR3 size: 15 residues. V was pared by 3 bases and J by 5 bases, with 14 bases between. Germline V gene sequence: CDR1 MNHEY, CDR2 SMNVEV (reference sequence). The CDR3 bases are TGTGCCAGCAGTTTTTATTTTGGATCCGATCAGCCCCAGCATTTT. It yields the protein CASSFYFGSDQPQHF.

The rearrangement links TRBV7-3 to TRBJ2-3; no definite D call. Per germline, CDR1 SGHTA and CDR2 FQGTGA. This CDR3 is 14 amino acids long. The V gene lost 2 bases and the J gene lost 3 bases, with 9 bases spanning the gap. Here the CDR3 reads CASSLDPRTDTQYF. CDR3 coding DNA: TGTGCCAGCAGCTTAGACCCCAGAACAGATACGCAGTATTTT.

This sequence joins TRBV7-9 and TRBJ2-1; 9 bases line up with TRBD2. The CDR3 is 16 amino acids. Per germline, CDR1 SEHNR and CDR2 FQNEAQ (reference sequence). V was pared by 2 bases and J by 2 bases, with 4 bases of the junction left unmatched. The CDR3 here is CASSLPGLATYNEQFF. As DNA, the CDR3 is TGTGCCAGCAGCTTACCCGGACTAGCGACCTACAATGAGCAGTTCTTC.

This clone was counted only a few times. The chain combines TRBV19 with TRBJ1-2, with 10 bases that match TRBD1. There are 13 residues in the CDR3. The germline CDR1 and CDR2 sequences are LNHDA and SQIVND (reference sequence). J gave up 7 bases and V 6 bases, and 5 bases lay outside the gene matches. CDR3 in amino acids: CASRTGTGVGYTF. Here the CDR3 DNA reads TGTGCCAGTAGAACCGGGACAGGGGTTGGCTACACCTTC.